This TCR beta chain came from a study of cytomegalovirus exposure and HLA in healthy donors. PCR primers comprised 60 Vbeta and 13 Jbeta primers. TCRdb keeps only in-frame clones here, not all; method: immunoSEQ multiplex PCR. Of 150,000 or so clones in the sample, roughly 66% were seen once. V was trimmed by 5 bases and J by 2 bases, leaving 9 bases between them. The CDR3 has 13 residues. Germline assignment: CDR1 LGHNT and CDR2 FRNRAP. V usage is TRBV12-5 and J usage is TRBJ1-2; D is undetermined. This clonotype originated in a woman younger than 30 in good health and CMV-seronegative. The material sequenced was PBMCs. CDR3 amino acids: CASGPRSNYGYTF. As DNA, the CDR3 is TGTGCTAGTGGTCCACGGTCCAACTATGGCTACACCTTC.